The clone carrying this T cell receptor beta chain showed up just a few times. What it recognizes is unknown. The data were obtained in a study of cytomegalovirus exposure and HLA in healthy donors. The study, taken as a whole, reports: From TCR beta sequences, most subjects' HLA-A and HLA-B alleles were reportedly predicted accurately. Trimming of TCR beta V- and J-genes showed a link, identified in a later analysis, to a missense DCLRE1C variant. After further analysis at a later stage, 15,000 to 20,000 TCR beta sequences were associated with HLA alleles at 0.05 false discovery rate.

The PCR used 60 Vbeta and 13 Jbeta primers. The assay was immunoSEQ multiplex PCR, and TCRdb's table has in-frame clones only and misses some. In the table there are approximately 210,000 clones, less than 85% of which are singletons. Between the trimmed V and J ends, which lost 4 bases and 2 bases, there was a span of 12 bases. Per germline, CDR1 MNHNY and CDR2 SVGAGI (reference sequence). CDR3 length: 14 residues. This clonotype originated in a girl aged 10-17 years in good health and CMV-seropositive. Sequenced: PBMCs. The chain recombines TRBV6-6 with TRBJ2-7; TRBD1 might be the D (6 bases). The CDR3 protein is CASSWDTVPYEQYF. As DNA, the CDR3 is TGTGCCAGCAGTTGGGACACCGTGCCCTACGAGCAGTACTTC.